The clone carrying this TCR beta chain has only a few counts. What it binds is not known. The data derive from a study of CD8 T cells in ankylosing spondylitis. Findings and caveats of the study: One TCR beta motif, made up of about 8 highly homologous variants, appeared characteristic of ankylosing spondylitis blood. The clones that were linked to disease were reported to be significantly enriched in matched synovial fluid samples from ankylosing spondylitis patients.

CDR1 and CDR2 (germline): SGHNT, YYREEE (reference sequence). V lost 4 bases and J lost 2; bases outside the gene matches: 4. The CDR3 sequence is 17 residues long. TCRdb reanalysed the 5' RACE reads using MiXCR and keeps one entry per CDR3 protein. The sample contains a few hundred thousand distinct CDR3 sequences, 20% to 25% of which appear only once. This TCR derives from a male donor with ankylosing spondylitis. The rearrangement uses TRBV5-4 and TRBJ2-3; 16 bases map to TRBD2. Sequencing used blood, either unsorted or a sorted T cell fraction (not recorded which). In DNA, the CDR3 is TGTGCCAGCAGCAAGGGACTAGCGGGGGGGAACACAGATACGCAGTATTTT. The encoded protein is CASSKGLAGGNTDTQYF.